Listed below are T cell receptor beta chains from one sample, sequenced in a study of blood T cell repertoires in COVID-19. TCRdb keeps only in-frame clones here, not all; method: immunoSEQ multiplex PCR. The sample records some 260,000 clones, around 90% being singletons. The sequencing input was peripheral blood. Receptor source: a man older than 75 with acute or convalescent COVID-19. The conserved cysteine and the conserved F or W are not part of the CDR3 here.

ASSWDRSTDTQY	TRBV13	TRBJ2-3
ASSHQVTDTQY	TRBV14	TRBJ2-3
ASSEGTGFGKLF	TRBV2	TRBJ1-4
ASSPKPTRQGGNGYT	TRBV18	TRBJ1-2
ASSTGAFSGNTIY	TRBV14	TRBJ1-3
ATSREGTGTADTQY	TRBV15	TRBJ2-3
ASSSGTPNTGELF	TRBV5-1	TRBJ2-2
ASSLVRVTNSNQPQH	TRBV5-8	TRBJ1-5
ATAGTGWNTEAF	TRBV10-3	TRBJ1-1
ASSLNRLRLAGNSYNEQF	TRBV7-8	TRBJ2-1
ASSFTRQETQY	TRBV5-8	TRBJ2-5
ASSSRLALGTEAF	TRBV7-2	TRBJ1-1
ASSIPSLSDTQY	TRBV19	TRBJ2-3
ASSSTGGAQF	TRBV12-3/TRBV12-4	TRBJ2-1
ASSAGLGTYEQY	TRBV5-1	TRBJ2-7
ASSVGTINNEQF	TRBV5-1	TRBJ2-1
ASSPDRPYSNQPQH	TRBV5-6	TRBJ1-5
ASSTPGDHEKLF	TRBV9	TRBJ1-4
ASSFQRGGYNEQF	TRBV10-1	TRBJ2-1
ASSQGGQGFYEQY	TRBV14	TRBJ2-7
ASSSKHFQGDDEQY	TRBV5-1	TRBJ2-7
ASSLGENNEKLF	TRBV7-9	TRBJ1-4
ASSARTGNYGYT	TRBV7-2	TRBJ1-2